This T cell receptor (beta chain) was sequenced for a study of blood T cell repertoires in COVID-19. At the level of the study: The cDNA or gDNA used as material had been derived from T cells, B-cell-depleted T cells, or PBMCs.

In the original workflow: Estimation of nucleated cell counts was performed using reference gene primer amplification. Sequencing was performed with immunoSEQ multiplex PCR; in TCRdb, only in-frame clones are kept and a portion is missing. V and J calls and clone size are as listed in that table; D and trimming were resolved from the DNA. The table has approximately 260,000 clones, around 90% seen once. CDR3 length: 14 amino acids. Germline CDR1 SNHLY, CDR2 FYNNEI. Trimming removed 6 bases from V and 7 bases from J; junction bases left unmatched: 9. The sequenced sample was peripheral blood. This TCR was sampled from a man between 60 and 70 years old who had recovered from COVID-19. The rearrangement joins TRBV2 to TRBJ1-2, with 9 bases aligning to TRBD1. This CDR3 is CASRAGQGFSGYTF. The CDR3 coding sequence is TGTGCCAGCAGGGCGGGACAGGGTTTCTCTGGCTACACCTTC. Using reference TRBV2 and TRBJ1-2 for the parts outside the CDR3, the full variable domain is EPEVTQTPSHQVTQMGQEVILRCVPISNHLYFYWYRQILGQKVEFLVSFYNNEISEKSEIFDDQFSVERPDGSNFTLKIRSTKLEDSAMYFCASRAGQGFSGYTFGSGTRLTVV.